A selection of T cell receptor beta chains follows, all from one sample in a study of beta chain features in type 1 diabetes. Libraries were prepared by immunoSEQ multiplex PCR; TCRdb keeps only in-frame clonotypes and omits some of them. This table holds some 350,000 clones, over 8.5% found once. The sequencing sample was made of central memory CD4+ T cells from blood. The source is a man aged 30 to 45 with type 1 diabetes. The CDR3 runs from the conserved cysteine through the conserved F or W. A D gene is named only where the DNA matches it firmly. Clone size is given for some rows only: seen once, a few or many times, or a class if the clone is expanded.

D gene | clone size | J gene | V gene | CDR3 protein | CDR3 DNA
TRBD2 | . | TRBJ2-1 | TRBV19 | CASTQLAGLNNEQFF | TGTGCCAGTACTCAGCTAGCGGGGCTAAACAATGAGCAGTTCTTC
. | . | TRBJ1-4 | TRBV7-2 | CASSPNKVSEKLFF | TGTGCCAGCAGCCCGAACAAGGTGTCTGAAAAACTGTTTTTT
. | many | TRBJ2-6 | TRBV10-3 | CAIRGSQGGTGSGANVLTF | TGTGCCATCAGAGGTTCGCAGGGCGGGACGGGCTCTGGGGCCAACGTCCTGACTTTC
TRBD1 | many | TRBJ2-3 | TRBV6-6 | CASSAPGQGTDTQYF | TGTGCCAGCAGTGCCCCGGGACAGGGAACAGATACGCAGTATTTT
TRBD1 | few | TRBJ1-2 | TRBV5-4 | CASTRNSQGARNGYTF | TGTGCCAGCACCCGAAACTCTCAGGGGGCCAGAAATGGCTACACCTTC
. | few | TRBJ2-7 | TRBV5-1 | CASSRTGDYEQYF | TGCGCCAGCAGCCGCACAGGTGATTACGAGCAGTACTTC
. | . | TRBJ2-2 | TRBV7-2 | CASSLEGTTGELFF | TGTGCCAGCAGCTTAGAAGGGACAACCGGGGAGCTGTTTTTT
TRBD1 | . | TRBJ2-3 | TRBV7-2 | CASSLGGTDSTQYF | TGTGCCAGCAGCTTAGGGGGGACAGATTCTACGCAGTATTTT
. | . | TRBJ2-3 | TRBV7-6 | CASSLQFQGTDTQYF | TGTGCCAGCAGCTTACAGTTCCAGGGCACAGATACGCAGTATTTT
. | . | TRBJ1-2 | TRBV21-1 | CAKQGEMCGGSYGYTF | TGTGCAAAGCAAGGAGAGATGTGTGGGGGGAGCTATGGCTACACCTTC
TRBD2 | . | TRBJ2-1 | TRBV5-1 | CASSLAGRDEQFF | TGCGCCAGCAGCTTGGCAGGGAGGGATGAGCAGTTCTTC
. | many | TRBJ2-7 | TRBV4-1 | CASSVGPISSYEQYF | TGCGCCAGCAGCGTGGGTCCGATAAGCTCCTACGAGCAGTACTTC
. | . | TRBJ2-7 | TRBV30 | CAWGWDWSSYEQYF | TGTGCCTGGGGTTGGGACTGGAGCTCCTACGAGCAGTACTTC
. | few | TRBJ2-7 | TRBV18 | CASSPPGYHEQYF | TGTGCCAGCTCACCACCGGGGTATCACGAGCAGTACTTC
TRBD1 | few | TRBJ1-4 | TRBV7-9 | CASSLTEQGAGEKLFF | TGTGCCAGCAGCTTGACGGAACAGGGGGCGGGTGAAAAACTGTTTTTT
. | many | TRBJ2-7 | TRBV7-2 | CASSLSSYEQYF | TGTGCCAGCAGCTTAAGCTCCTACGAGCAGTACTTC
. | . | TRBJ2-5 | TRBV7-3 | CASSMSKQETQYF | TGTGCCAGCAGCATGAGTAAGCAAGAGACCCAGTACTTC
. | . | TRBJ1-5 | TRBV7-6 | CASSSTASNQPQHF | TGTGCCAGCAGCTCGACGGCAAGCAATCAGCCCCAGCATTTT
TRBD1 | . | TRBJ2-7 | TRBV28 | CASSLSGQVAHEQYF | TGTGCCAGCAGTTTATCGGGACAGGTTGCCCACGAGCAGTACTTC
TRBD2 | . | TRBJ2-7 | TRBV6-5 | CASSPTSGRNYEQYF | TGTGCCAGCAGTCCGACTAGCGGGAGAAATTACGAGCAGTACTTC
. | few | TRBJ1-1 | TRBV28 | CASSSVRIGLEAFF | TGTGCCAGCAGTTCCGTCCGTATCGGCCTTGAAGCTTTCTTT
TRBD1 | . | TRBJ2-7 | TRBV7-9 | CASSYRTGGSYEQYF | TGTGCCAGCAGCTACCGGACAGGGGGTTCCTACGAGCAGTACTTC
. | . | TRBJ2-2 | TRBV4-1 | CASSRTPGLDTGELFF | TGCGCCAGCAGCCGAACACCGGGTTTAGACACCGGGGAGCTGTTTTTT
TRBD2 | . | TRBJ2-3 | TRBV27 | CASSPRLAGTDTQYF | TGTGCCAGCAGCCCCCGACTAGCGGGCACAGATACGCAGTATTTT
. | . | TRBJ2-3 | TRBV27 | CASSLWGRSGDTQYF | TGTGCCAGCAGTTTGTGGGGGAGATCAGGAGATACGCAGTATTTT
. | many | TRBJ2-1 | TRBV10-3 | CAISEPRHSYNEQFF | TGTGCCATCAGTGAGCCGCGACACTCTTACAATGAGCAGTTCTTC
. | few | TRBJ2-1 | TRBV7-9 | CASSFPGDYNEQFF | TGTGCCAGCAGCTTTCCGGGGGATTACAATGAGCAGTTCTTC
. | . | TRBJ2-1 | TRBV18 | CASSARSRSYNEQFF | TGTGCCAGCAGCGCGCGGTCCCGCTCCTACAATGAGCAGTTCTTC
. | . | TRBJ2-5 | TRBV7-9 | CASRANTETQYF | TGTGCCAGCAGGGCAAACACGGAGACCCAGTACTTC
TRBD1 | few | TRBJ2-7 | TRBV28 | CASSSGQGGYEQYF | TGTGCCAGCAGTTCCGGACAGGGGGGCTACGAGCAGTACTTC
. | . | TRBJ2-5 | TRBV6-4 | CASVGGQNKRQETQYF | TGTGCCAGCGTCGGGGGGCAGAATAAACGACAAGAGACCCAGTACTTC
. | . | TRBJ2-6 | TRBV19 | CASREGPPRSGANVLTF | TGTGCCAGTAGGGAAGGGCCCCCTCGCTCTGGGGCCAACGTCCTGACTTTC
. | few | TRBJ2-7 | TRBV4-2 | CASSPGMAGSYEQYF | TGTGCCAGCAGCCCCGGGATGGCAGGCTCCTACGAGCAGTACTTC
. | many | TRBJ2-7 | TRBV2 | CASSGGEQYF | TGTGCCAGCAGTGGGGGCGAGCAGTACTTC
TRBD1 | few | TRBJ2-1 | TRBV5-1 | CASSLATGGVDEQFF | TGCGCCAGCAGCTTGGCGACAGGGGGCGTGGATGAGCAGTTCTTC
TRBD2 | few | TRBJ2-2 | TRBV27 | CASSFGAGSTGELFF | TGTGCCAGCAGTTTCGGAGCGGGATCGACCGGGGAGCTGTTTTTT
TRBD1 | few | TRBJ2-3 | TRBV27 | CASSSQGAGTDTQYF | TGTGCCAGCAGTTCACAGGGGGCCGGCACAGATACGCAGTATTTT
. | . | TRBJ2-6 | TRBV7-9 | CASSYTTGANVLTF | TGTGCCAGCAGCTATACTACCGGGGCCAACGTCCTGACTTTC
TRBD2 | few | TRBJ2-1 | TRBV29-1 | CSVLAGASYNEQFF | TGCAGCGTTCTCGCGGGAGCGTCCTACAATGAGCAGTTCTTC
TRBD1 | few | TRBJ1-5 | TRBV4-1 | CASSQEEGAPTFRGNQPQHF | TGCGCCAGCAGCCAAGAGGAGGGGGCGCCGACCTTTAGGGGCAATCAGCCCCAGCATTTT
. | . | TRBJ1-1 | TRBV18 | CASSPDIQTEAFF | TGTGCCAGCTCCCCCGACATCCAGACTGAAGCTTTCTTT
. | few | TRBJ2-7 | TRBV7-2 | CASSLLAGYEQYF | TGTGCCAGCAGCTTACTCGCAGGCTACGAGCAGTACTTC
TRBD2 | few | TRBJ2-7 | TRBV7-2 | CASSSAAGGQGEQYF | TGTGCCAGCAGCTCCGCGGCGGGAGGGCAAGGGGAGCAGTACTTC
TRBD1 | few | TRBJ1-1 | TRBV19 | CASSRTGTLNTEAFF | TGTGCCAGTAGTAGGACAGGTACTTTGAACACTGAAGCTTTCTTT
. | many | TRBJ1-5 | TRBV2 | CASSDGPQPQHF | TGTGCCAGCAGTGATGGTCCTCAGCCCCAGCATTTT
. | . | TRBJ1-1 | TRBV29-1 | CSVLFAGTEAFF | TGCAGCGTCCTCTTCGCGGGGACTGAAGCTTTCTTT
. | few | TRBJ2-2 | TRBV7-3 | CASSFFQAGNTGELFF | TGTGCCAGCAGCTTTTTTCAGGCAGGGAACACCGGGGAGCTGTTTTTT